This TCR beta chain was sequenced for a study of cytomegalovirus exposure and HLA in healthy donors. Study-wide results and caveats: Reportedly, diagnosis of cytomegalovirus status by the classifier showed high specificity and sensitivity. Under in vitro conditions, a few CMV-associated chains were confirmed as specific for CMV antigens. The records held CMV serostatus as the only immune exposure information. Most TCRs appeared rarely, but some public TCRs recurred in many donors.

With respect to this clone: Antigen specificity is unknown.

The CDR3 contains 14 residues. The germline gives CDR1 SGHNT, CDR2 YYREEE (reference sequence). V lost 6 bases and J lost 5, with 17 bases in between. The PCR used 60 Vbeta and 13 Jbeta primers. Assay used: immunoSEQ multiplex PCR; TCRdb lists only in-frame clones, some missing. This repertoire shows around 64,000 clones, roughly four fifths found once; its top ten account for over 20%. The TCR sequence derives from a woman between 25 and 40 years old in good health and CMV-seropositive. The sequencing sample was made of PBMCs. The chain is built from TRBV5-4 and TRBJ1-1, with D possibly TRBD1 on 6 matching bases. Here the CDR3 DNA reads TGTGCCAGCACCCAGGGGAAAGGGGATACTGAAGCTTTCTTT. Protein product: CASTQGKGDTEAFF.